Sequencing of this T cell receptor (beta chain) was carried out in a study of shared clonotypes between healthy human individuals. Germline CDR1 MRHNA, CDR2 SNTAGT. The CDR3 loop spans 15 amino acids. V was pared by 1 base and J by 4 bases, with 13 bases between. Here immunoSEQ multiplex PCR was the method, and the copy in TCRdb shows in-frame clones only, minus some. The data contain under 650,000 clones, roughly 95% of them singletons. The receptor was isolated from a woman in her twenties or thirties in good health. The V and J genes are TRBV6-4 and TRBJ1-2; maybe TRBD1 (5 bases). The sample consisted of naive CD4+ T cells sorted from blood. Subset defined: CD45RA+ positively selected. For the CDR3, the DNA is TGTGCCAGCAGTGACTGGGCAGGGAGCAGCTATGGCTACACCTTC. Protein product: CASSDWAGSSYGYTF.